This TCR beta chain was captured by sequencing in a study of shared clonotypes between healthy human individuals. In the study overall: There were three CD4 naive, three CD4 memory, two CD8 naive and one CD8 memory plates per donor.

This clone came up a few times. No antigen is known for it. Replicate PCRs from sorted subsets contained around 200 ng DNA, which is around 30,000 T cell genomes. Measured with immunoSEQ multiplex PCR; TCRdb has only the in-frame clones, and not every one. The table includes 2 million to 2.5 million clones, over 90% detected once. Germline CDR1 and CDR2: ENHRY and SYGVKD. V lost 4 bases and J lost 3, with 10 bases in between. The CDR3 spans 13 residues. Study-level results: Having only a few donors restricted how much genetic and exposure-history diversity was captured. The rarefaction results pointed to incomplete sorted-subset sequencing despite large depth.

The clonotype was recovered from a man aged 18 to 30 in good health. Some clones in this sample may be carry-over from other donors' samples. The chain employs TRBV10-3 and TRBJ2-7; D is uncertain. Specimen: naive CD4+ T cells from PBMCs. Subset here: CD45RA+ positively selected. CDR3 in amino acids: CAISVPDIYEQYF. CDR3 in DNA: TGTGCCATCAGTGTCCCCGACATCTACGAGCAGTACTTC.